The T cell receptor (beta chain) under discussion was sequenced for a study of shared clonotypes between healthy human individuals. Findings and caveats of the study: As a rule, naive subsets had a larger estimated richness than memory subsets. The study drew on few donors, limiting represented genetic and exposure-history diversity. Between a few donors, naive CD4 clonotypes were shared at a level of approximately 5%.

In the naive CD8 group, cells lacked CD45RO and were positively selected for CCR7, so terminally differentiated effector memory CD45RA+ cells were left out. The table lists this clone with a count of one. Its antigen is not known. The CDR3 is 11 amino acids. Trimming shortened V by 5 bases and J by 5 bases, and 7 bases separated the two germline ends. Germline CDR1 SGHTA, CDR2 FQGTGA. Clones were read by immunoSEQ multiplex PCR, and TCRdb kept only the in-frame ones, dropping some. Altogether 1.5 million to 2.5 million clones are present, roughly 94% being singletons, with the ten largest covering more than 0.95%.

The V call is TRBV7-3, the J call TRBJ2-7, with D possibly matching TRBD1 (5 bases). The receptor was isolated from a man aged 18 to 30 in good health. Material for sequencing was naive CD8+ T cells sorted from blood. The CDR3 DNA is TGTGCCAGCAGCCCCAGGGACGAGCAGTACTTC. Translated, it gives CASSPRDEQYF.